This T cell receptor (beta chain) comes out of a study of T-cell memory formation after mild COVID-19 (dated by TCRdb to 2020 to 2022). The study in broad terms: TCR sequence clusters from the two donors were found to be largely donor specific. In a couple of donors, T-cell clones that expanded and contracted after mild COVID-19 were tracked by sequencing TCRalpha and TCRbeta repertoires over time. The cohort was made up of two young adult volunteers, one female and one male, who were previously healthy.

Trimming removed 2 bases from V and 4 bases from J; the gene matches leave 8 bases unexplained. The CDR3 holds 16 amino acids from the cysteine to the phenylalanine. CDR3 DNA is the only sequence kept; it has 48 bases, read in frame from the first base. Taken from the germline V gene, the CDR1 and CDR2 loops are LGHNA and YSLEER. The instrument given in TCRdb is Illumina NovaSeq 6000. cDNA libraries for TCRalpha and TCRbeta were prepared by 5'RACE using constant-segment primers, with sample barcodes and unique molecular identifiers added. Trizol reagent was used to extract RNA from every sample. Libraries were amplified in two PCR steps, with a second sample barcode and Illumina TruSeq adapters added in the second step. The libraries were sequenced on an Illumina NovaSeq using 2 x 150 bp paired-end reads. The paper's data handling went like this. Reads were demultiplexed and collapsed into UMI-guided consensus sequences with migec v1.2.7. Using mixcr v2.1.11, the UMI consensuses were aligned to TRA and TRB V and J templates and assembled into clonotypes. A clonotype was counted as expanded or contracted only if both edgeR and NoisET called the change significant, with noise models trained on biological replicates. edgeR calls used a false discovery rate-adjusted p below 0.01 and a log2 fold-change threshold of 1. PCA with hierarchical clustering of max-normalized trajectories of the 1000 most abundant clonotypes was used as exploratory dynamics analysis. Separately sequenced CD4+ and CD8+ repertoires were used to assign a CD4 or CD8 phenotype to each responding clone. TCRdb redid the processing of the public reads, applying fastp at Q25 and MiXCR, and retained in-frame beta chains. Entries that share a CDR3 protein sequence are merged under the most common genes and DNA. TCRdb, not the authors, supplied the V and J calls. This sample comprises some 600,000 distinct CDR3 sequences, roughly 17% of them detected only once. Of the sample, roughly 7.8% is held by the ten largest clones.

Of note for this clonotype: Its antigen is currently not known. Base qualities are not provided; no much larger clone lies one nucleotide away.

General findings and caveats noted by the study authors: Only two mild cases were covered in the study, and larger cohorts including severe cases with pre-infection samples were considered necessary. Some responding clones were detected in pre-infection memory, which suggested that pre-existing cross-reactive memory T cells had joined the SARS-CoV-2 response. Clones contracting from day 15 to 85 had balanced CD4/CD8 phenotypes, while a second wave expanding from day 15 to 37 was biased towards CD4+. SARS-CoV-2 specificity was not confirmed for the second-wave clones peaking on day 37. Contracting CD4+ clones appeared mostly in the CM and EM memory subsets, whereas CD8+ clones were enriched in EMRA.

Ficoll-Paque density gradient centrifugation was used to isolate PBMCs. What was sequenced was PBMCs or a T cell subset sorted from them (not recorded which). The sequence was collected from an adult woman who had mild COVID-19 (a few samples of this study predate the infection). The sample titles of this study are shuffled in the database, so cell type and time point are left out; the donor was told from shared clones. The receptor chain draws on TRBV4-3 and TRBJ2-7; 10 junctional bases match TRBD2. The CDR3: CASSQSLAGPLYEQYF. The sequenced DNA: TGCGCCAGCAGCCAATCACTAGCGGGACCTTTATACGAGCAGTACTTC.